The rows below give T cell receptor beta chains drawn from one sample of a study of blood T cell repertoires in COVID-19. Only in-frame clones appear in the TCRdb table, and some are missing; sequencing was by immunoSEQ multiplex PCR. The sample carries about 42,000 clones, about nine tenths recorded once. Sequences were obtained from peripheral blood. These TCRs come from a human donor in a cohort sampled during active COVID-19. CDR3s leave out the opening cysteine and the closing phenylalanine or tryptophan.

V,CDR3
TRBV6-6,ASSYGLSGSGNTIY
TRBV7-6,ASSGWGGGHTEAF
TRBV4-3,ASSQETASGGETQY
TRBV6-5,ASSDRQGYTEAF
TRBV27,ASSRAAAGQKQY
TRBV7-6,ASSLVGRNMPEAF
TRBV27,ASSIRQDYEQY
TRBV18,ASSRQGQSNTEAF
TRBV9,ASSVAAAGREKLF
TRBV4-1,ASSQFEGYGYT
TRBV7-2,ASSGHTDRGRWTEAF
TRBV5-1,ASSLEGAVNTGELF
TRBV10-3,AISEAGGDSPLH
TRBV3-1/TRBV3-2,ASSQVRTGKGKNTEAF
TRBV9,ASSVDRIYGYT
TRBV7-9,ASSGGQGREYYGYT
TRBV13,ASSLSRGADGYT
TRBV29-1,SVEGGQFGYEQY
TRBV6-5,ASSRTSATDEQF
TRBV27,ASSSSGGRYGYT
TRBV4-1,ASSQDRQGSTYNSPLH
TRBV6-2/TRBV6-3,ASSYGGVSSGANVLT
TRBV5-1,ASSLETDLNTEAF
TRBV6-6,ASSSGRGDEQY
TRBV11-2,ASSLGAGHYEQY
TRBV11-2,ASSFVRGPGNSHEQY
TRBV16,ASSQSGGNSPLH
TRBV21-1,ASSLLRDRELNTEAF
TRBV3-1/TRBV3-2,ASSQDRRQGGSGANVLT
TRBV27,ASSSLTGGYEKLF
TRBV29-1,SVAGGRSYEQY
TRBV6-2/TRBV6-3,ASSYRKLTGFQDRFTEAF
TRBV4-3,ASSQDRGEESGYT
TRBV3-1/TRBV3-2,ASSQILSTEAF
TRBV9,ASSVGGSSYEQY
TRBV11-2,ASSRDRDGSYNSPLH
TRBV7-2,ASSWGSGLHI
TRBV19,ASSIGGQGASGYT
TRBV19,ASRGDGYT
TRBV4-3,ASSQERTYNSPLH